A selection of T cell receptor beta chains follows, all from one sample in a study of control samples from healthy donors and cancer patients. Only in-frame clones appear in the TCRdb table, and some are missing; sequencing was by immunoSEQ multiplex PCR. The data show some 120,000 clones, with about 95% seen just once and 3.6% held by the top ten. Source material: blood. These receptors originate from a man aged 25 to 40 in good health. Both conserved end residues are part of each CDR3. Fields, in order: V gene, J gene, D gene, clone size, CDR3 protein, CDR3 DNA. A D gene is named only where the DNA matches it firmly. Rows may omit the clone size; those that give it use once, few, many or a size class.

v_call: TRBV5-4; j_call: TRBJ2-2; d_call: TRBD2; clone_size: .; cdr3_aa: CASSGTSGEGHTGELFF; cdr3_nt: TGTGCCAGCAGCGGGACTAGCGGGGAGGGGCACACCGGGGAGCTGTTTTTT
v_call: TRBV4-3; j_call: TRBJ1-2; d_call: .; clone_size: .; cdr3_aa: CASSPKGGNYGYTF; cdr3_nt: TGCGCCAGCAGCCCCAAGGGGGGTAACTATGGCTACACCTTC
v_call: TRBV21-1; j_call: TRBJ2-1; d_call: .; clone_size: .; cdr3_aa: CASSKAGVNYNEQFF; cdr3_nt: TGTGCCAGCAGCAAAGCGGGGGTCAACTACAATGAGCAGTTCTTC
v_call: TRBV29-1; j_call: TRBJ1-1; d_call: .; clone_size: .; cdr3_aa: CSAQRNTEAFF; cdr3_nt: TGCAGCGCCCAAAGGAACACTGAAGCTTTCTTT
v_call: TRBV3-1/TRBV3-2; j_call: TRBJ2-7; d_call: .; clone_size: once; cdr3_aa: CASSQGRWPYEQYF; cdr3_nt: TGTGCCAGCAGCCAAGGACGGTGGCCTTACGAGCAGTACTTC
v_call: TRBV5-4; j_call: TRBJ1-2; d_call: .; clone_size: .; cdr3_aa: CASSLDSNYGYTF; cdr3_nt: TGTGCCAGCAGCTTGGATAGTAACTATGGCTACACCTTC
v_call: TRBV5-1; j_call: TRBJ1-4; d_call: .; clone_size: .; cdr3_aa: CASRGSPGWNEKLFF; cdr3_nt: TGCGCCAGCAGAGGTAGCCCGGGTTGGAATGAAAAACTGTTTTTT
v_call: TRBV11-2; j_call: TRBJ2-1; d_call: .; clone_size: .; cdr3_aa: CASSLLRGRGDEQFF; cdr3_nt: TGTGCCAGCAGCCTATTACGGGGGCGGGGAGATGAGCAGTTCTTC
v_call: TRBV29-1; j_call: TRBJ1-1; d_call: .; clone_size: .; cdr3_aa: CSVVTYRDAEAFF; cdr3_nt: TGCAGCGTCGTTACCTACAGGGACGCTGAAGCTTTCTTT
v_call: TRBV6-1; j_call: TRBJ2-3; d_call: .; clone_size: .; cdr3_aa: CASSEVSVWGTDTQYF; cdr3_nt: TGTGCCAGCAGTGAAGTTAGCGTTTGGGGCACAGATACGCAGTATTTT
v_call: TRBV30; j_call: TRBJ1-3; d_call: .; clone_size: .; cdr3_aa: CAWSLAGGDSGNTIYF; cdr3_nt: TGTGCCTGGAGTCTGGCGGGGGGTGACTCTGGAAACACCATATATTTT
v_call: TRBV27; j_call: TRBJ1-2; d_call: .; clone_size: .; cdr3_aa: CASSREADYGYTF; cdr3_nt: TGTGCCAGCAGCCGAGAGGCGGACTATGGCTACACCTTC
v_call: TRBV20-1; j_call: TRBJ2-1; d_call: .; clone_size: .; cdr3_aa: CSADLRYEQFF; cdr3_nt: TGCAGTGCGGACCTACGCTACGAGCAGTTCTTC
v_call: TRBV7-9; j_call: TRBJ1-4; d_call: TRBD1; clone_size: .; cdr3_aa: CASSWKGASNEKLFF; cdr3_nt: TGTGCCAGCAGCTGGAAGGGGGCATCTAATGAAAAACTGTTTTTT
v_call: TRBV15; j_call: TRBJ2-1; d_call: .; clone_size: .; cdr3_aa: CATSTRRDEQFF; cdr3_nt: TGTGCCACCAGCACCCGACGTGATGAGCAGTTCTTC
v_call: TRBV28; j_call: TRBJ1-1; d_call: .; clone_size: .; cdr3_aa: CASSFDGTEAFF; cdr3_nt: TGTGCCAGCAGTTTCGACGGGACTGAAGCTTTCTTT
v_call: TRBV5-1; j_call: TRBJ1-1; d_call: .; clone_size: .; cdr3_aa: CASSLVPGNTEAFF; cdr3_nt: TGCGCCAGCAGCTTGGTTCCAGGGAACACTGAAGCTTTCTTT
v_call: TRBV12-3/TRBV12-4; j_call: TRBJ2-7; d_call: .; clone_size: .; cdr3_aa: CASSLSGYEQYF; cdr3_nt: TGTGCCAGCAGTTTAAGCGGCTACGAGCAGTACTTC
v_call: TRBV4-1; j_call: TRBJ2-1; d_call: .; clone_size: .; cdr3_aa: CASSQERGLSYNEQFF; cdr3_nt: TGCGCCAGCAGCCAAGAAAGGGGCCTCTCCTACAATGAGCAGTTCTTC